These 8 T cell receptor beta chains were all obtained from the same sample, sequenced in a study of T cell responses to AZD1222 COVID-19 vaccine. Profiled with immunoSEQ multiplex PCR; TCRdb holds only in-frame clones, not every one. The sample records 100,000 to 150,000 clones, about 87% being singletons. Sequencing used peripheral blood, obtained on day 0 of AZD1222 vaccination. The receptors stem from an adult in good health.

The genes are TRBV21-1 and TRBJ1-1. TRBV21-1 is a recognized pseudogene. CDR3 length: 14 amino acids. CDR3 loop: CASSKARGNTEAFF. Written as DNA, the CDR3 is TGTGCCAGCAGCAAAGCGAGGGGAAACACTGAAGCTTTCTTT.

CDR3 bases: TGTGCCAGCAGTGGTGGGGGAACAGATACGCAGTATTTT. Translation: CASSGGGTDTQYF. The chain employs TRBV2 and TRBJ2-3; D may match TRBD1 or TRBD2 (5 bases each). The CDR3 covers 13 residues. CDR1 SNHLY and CDR2 FYNNEI come from the germline V gene. Trimming left V 4 bases short and J 3 bases short, with 8 bases between. Together with reference TRBV2 and TRBJ2-3, the CDR3 gives the full variable domain: EPEVTQTPSHQVTQMGQEVILRCVPISNHLYFYWYRQILGQKVEFLVSFYNNEISEKSEIFDDQFSVERPDGSNFTLKIRSTKLEDSAMYFCASSGGGTDTQYFGPGTRLTVL.

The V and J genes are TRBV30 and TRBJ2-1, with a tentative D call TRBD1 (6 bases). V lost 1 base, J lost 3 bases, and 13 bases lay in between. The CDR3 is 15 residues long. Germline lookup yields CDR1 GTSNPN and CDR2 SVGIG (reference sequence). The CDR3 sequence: CAWSAGLGGYNEQFF. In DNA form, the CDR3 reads TGTGCCTGGAGTGCTGGTCTAGGGGGCTACAATGAGCAGTTCTTC.

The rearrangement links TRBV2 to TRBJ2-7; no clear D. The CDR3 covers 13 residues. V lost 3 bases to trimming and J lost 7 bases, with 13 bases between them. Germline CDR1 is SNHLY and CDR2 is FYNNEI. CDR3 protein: CASSDGGLGEQYF. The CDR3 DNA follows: TGTGCCAGCAGTGATGGTGGGCTGGGAGAGCAGTACTTC.

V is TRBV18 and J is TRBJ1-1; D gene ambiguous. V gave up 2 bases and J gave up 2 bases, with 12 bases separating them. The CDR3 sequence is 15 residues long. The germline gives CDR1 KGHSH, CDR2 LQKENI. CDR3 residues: CASSPGLAANTEAFF. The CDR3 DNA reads TGTGCCAGCTCACCAGGCTTGGCAGCTAACACTGAAGCTTTCTTT. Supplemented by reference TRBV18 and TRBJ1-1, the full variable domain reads NAGVMQNPRHLVRRRGQEARLRCSPMKGHSHVYWYRQLPEEGLKFMVYLQKENIIDESGMPKERFSAEFPKEGPSILRIQQVVRGDSAAYFCASSPGLAANTEAFFGQGTRLTVV.

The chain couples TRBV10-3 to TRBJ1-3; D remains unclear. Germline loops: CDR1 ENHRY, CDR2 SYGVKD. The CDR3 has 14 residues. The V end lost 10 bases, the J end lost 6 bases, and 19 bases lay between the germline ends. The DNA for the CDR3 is TGTGCCACCCGGGGAGTTACCACCCTAAACACCATATATTTT. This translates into CATRGVTTLNTIYF.

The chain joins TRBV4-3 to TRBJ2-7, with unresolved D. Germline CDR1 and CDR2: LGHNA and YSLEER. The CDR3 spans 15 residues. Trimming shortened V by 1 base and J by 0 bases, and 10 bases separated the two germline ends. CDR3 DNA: TGCGCCAGCAGCCAAGTCTTTGACGGCTCCTACGAGCAGTACTTC. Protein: CASSQVFDGSYEQYF.

The CDR3 DNA reads as TGTGCCAGCTCACCACGGGGGGAGACTAATGAAAAACTGTTTTTT. This sequence encodes CASSPRGETNEKLFF. The V and J genes are TRBV18 and TRBJ1-4, with TRBD1 as a possible D gene (5 bases). The germline gives CDR1 KGHSH, CDR2 LQKENI. The V gene lost 1 base and the J gene lost 2 bases, with 8 bases spanning the gap. This CDR3 is 15 amino acids long.